The 24 T cell receptor beta chains presented below share a single source sample, sequenced in a study of a mutant IDH1 vaccine in newly diagnosed glioma. Described time point: baseline, week 1 (first vaccination visit). Treatment described: pre-vaccination baseline after standard-of-care therapy. Repertoires were generated with immunoSEQ multiplex PCR, while TCRdb's copy carries only in-frame clones and drops some. The sample yields 70,000 or so clones, 65% to 85% seen once. Material: peripheral blood mononuclear cells (PBMCs), obtained from a glioma patient treated with radiotherapy, temozolomide or both. The receptor set was obtained from a woman between 18 and 29 years old with glioma. Some clones in this sample may be carry-over from other donors' samples.

The V and J genes are TRBV4-1 and TRBJ2-2, with D possibly matching TRBD1 (5 bases). Germline lookup yields CDR1 MGHRA and CDR2 YSYEKL. Trimming took off 0 bases at V and 6 bases at J, with 11 bases between the two ends. The CDR3 extends over 15 amino acids. The CDR3 sequence: CASSQDRVDPGELFF. CDR3 DNA: TGCGCCAGCAGCCAAGACAGGGTGGATCCCGGGGAGCTGTTTTTT.

This rearrangement joins TRBV7-6 to TRBJ2-7, with 9 bases fitting TRBD2. The CDR3 is 14 residues long. V dropped 4 bases and J dropped 8; count of bases not matched to a gene: 9. Germline V CDR1 and CDR2: SGHVS, FNYEAQ. This chain's CDR3 is CASSSTGLASQQYF. The CDR3 nucleotides are TGTGCCAGCAGCTCCACGGGACTAGCTTCCCAGCAGTACTTC.

The chain couples TRBV29-1 to TRBJ1-4; D perhaps matches TRBD1 (5 bases). Trimming removed 4 bases at V and 7 bases at J, with 13 bases between. In germline, CDR1 is SQVTM, CDR2 ANQGSEA. The CDR3 sequence is 13 residues long. The CDR3 bases are TGCAGCGTTGTTGGACATCGAGGTGAAAAACTGTTTTTT. Its translation is CSVVGHRGEKLFF.

The chain couples TRBV5-4 to TRBJ1-2, with TRBD1 as a possible D gene (5 bases). Germline assignment: CDR1 SGHNT and CDR2 YYREEE (reference sequence). V dropped 4 bases and J dropped 2 bases, with 15 bases sitting between them. The CDR3 loop spans 15 amino acids. The CDR3 spells CASSAEGRPNYGYTF. The DNA for the CDR3 is TGTGCCAGCAGCGCGGAGGGGAGACCGAACTATGGCTACACCTTC. Complete variable domain (other parts from reference TRBV5-4 and TRBJ1-2): ETGVTQSPTHLIKTRGQQVTLRCSSQSGHNTVSWYQQALGQGPQFIFQYYREEENGRGNFPPRFSGLQFPNYSSELNVNALELDDSALYLCASSAEGRPNYGYTFGSGTRLTVV.

The rearrangement uses TRBV2 and TRBJ2-3, with D possibly matching TRBD1 (5 bases). Germline V gene data show CDR1 as SNHLY and CDR2 as FYNNEI. V shed 2 bases and J shed 0 bases, with 15 bases lying between them. The CDR3 sequence is 17 residues long. The CDR3 DNA reads as TGTGCCAGCAGTGAATTGGGGCAGGGATCTAGCACAGATACGCAGTATTTT. Encoded protein: CASSELGQGSSTDTQYF.

CDR3 sequence: CASSWREGEKLFF. In DNA form, the CDR3 reads TGTGCCAGCAGCTGGCGGGAGGGCGAAAAACTGTTTTTT. The rearrangement links TRBV5-5 to TRBJ1-4; the D is unclear. Between the trimmed V and J ends, which lost 3 bases and 8 bases, there was a span of 11 bases. Germline V gene data show CDR1 as SGHKS and CDR2 as YYEKEE (reference sequence). There are 13 residues in the CDR3.

The chain links TRBV9 to TRBJ2-1; 10 bases line up with TRBD2. The V segment lost 1 base and the J segment 0 bases; nucleotides outside the gene matches: 4. Per germline, CDR1 SGDLS and CDR2 YYNGEE. The CDR3 runs to 17 residues. This CDR3 reads CASSVLAGVLSYNEQFF. CDR3 coding DNA: TGTGCCAGCAGCGTACTAGCGGGAGTCCTCTCCTACAATGAGCAGTTCTTC.

The chain couples TRBV6-1 to TRBJ1-1; D remains unclear. This CDR3 region has 14 residues. Germline values: CDR1 MNHNS, CDR2 SASEGT. V lost 7 bases and J lost 7, with 19 bases in between. CDR3 in DNA: TGTGCCAGCATCGTCCCGCCAAGGGCTAGTGAAGCTTTCTTT. Amino acid sequence: CASIVPPRASEAFF.

The genes are TRBV2 and TRBJ1-5, with 9 bases fitting TRBD1. The CDR3 loop spans 15 amino acids. In germline, CDR1 is SNHLY, CDR2 FYNNEI. V shed 6 bases, J shed 5 bases, and the junction held 8 bases outside the gene matches. Written as DNA, the CDR3 is TGTGCCAGCAGGGAGGCACAGGGGGCTTATCAGCCCCAGCATTTT. Its protein product is CASREAQGAYQPQHF.

This clone was seen once. The chain has TRBV18 and TRBJ2-7; TRBD2 is a possible D gene (5 bases). The germline CDR1 and CDR2 sequences are KGHSH and LQKENI. This CDR3 spans 14 amino acids. The V gene lost 1 base and the J gene lost 5 bases, with 12 bases spanning the gap. Here the CDR3 reads CASSPRRGFHEQYF. CDR3 coding DNA: TGTGCCAGCTCACCACGTCGGGGTTTCCACGAGCAGTACTTC.

The rearrangement uses TRBV4-1 and TRBJ1-4; D gene unclear. The germline V gene has CDR1 MGHRA and CDR2 YSYEKL. V was cut by 4 bases and J by 0 bases, with 12 bases left in between. There are 16 residues in the CDR3. In DNA form, the CDR3 reads TGCGCCAGCAGCCCCGGACCGATGGCAACTAATGAAAAACTGTTTTTT. It yields the protein CASSPGPMATNEKLFF.

This rearrangement joins TRBV29-1 to TRBJ2-2, with a possible D match to TRBD1 (8 bases). Germline V lookup: CDR1 SQVTM, CDR2 ANQGSEA. Trimming stripped 5 bases from V and 4 bases from J, with 17 bases between. The CDR3 extends over 15 amino acids. CDR3 residues: CSVRTGRVGTGELFF. The CDR3 DNA reads as TGCAGCGTTAGGACAGGGAGGGTTGGCACCGGGGAGCTGTTTTTT.

The chain couples TRBV7-6 to TRBJ2-3; D perhaps matches TRBD1 (6 bases). The germline CDR1 and CDR2 sequences are SGHVS and FNYEAQ. Deletions cut 5 bases from V and 4 bases from J, with 19 bases between. The CDR3 runs to 16 residues. The CDR3 sequence is CASSPTGRGRADTQYF. The CDR3 DNA reads TGTGCCAGCAGCCCCACTGGTAGGGGGAGAGCAGATACGCAGTATTTT. Based on the CDR3 plus reference TRBV7-6 and TRBJ2-3, the full variable domain is GAGVSQSPRYKVTKRGQDVALRCDPISGHVSLYWYRQALGQGPEFLTYFNYEAQQDKSGLPNDRFSAERPEGSISTLTIQRTEQRDSAMYRCASSPTGRGRADTQYFGPGTRLTVL.

This chain joins TRBV6-5 and TRBJ2-5; D uncertain. The V gene's germline CDR1 is MNHEY and CDR2 SVGAGI. This CDR3 comprises 12 residues. V was pared by 8 bases and J by 1 base, with 8 bases between. CDR3 sequence reads: CASAETQETQYF. DNA for the CDR3: TGTGCCAGCGCAGAGACCCAAGAGACCCAGTACTTC.

CDR3 amino acids: CASSPGLAGKGYNEQFF. CDR3 DNA sequence: TGCGCCAGCAGCCCGGGACTAGCGGGAAAGGGGTACAATGAGCAGTTCTTC. This rearrangement joins TRBV5-1 to TRBJ2-1; 13 bases agree with TRBD2. The CDR3 runs 17 residues. Germline V gene lookup returns CDR1 SGHRS and CDR2 YFSETQ. V lost 4 bases and J lost 4; bases outside the gene matches: 8.

The V gene is TRBV29-1, the J gene TRBJ1-1, with 9 bases identical to TRBD1. CDR1 and CDR2 from the germline V gene are SQVTM and ANQGSEA. J was trimmed by 3 bases and V by 7 bases; bases with no gene match: 12. This CDR3 region has 15 residues. The CDR3 bases are TGCAGCGCACTTCTTACAGGGGGCAGCCACACTGAAGCTTTCTTT. This encodes CSALLTGGSHTEAFF.

The chain is built from TRBV5-4 and TRBJ2-6; a possible D gene is TRBD1 (5 bases). Germline V gene sequence: CDR1 SGHNT, CDR2 YYREEE (reference sequence). The CDR3 runs to 15 residues. V dropped 0 bases and J dropped 1 base, with 5 bases sitting between them. The CDR3 DNA is TGTGCCAGCAGCTTGGCAGGGTCTGGGGCCAACGTCCTGACTTTC. It codes for CASSLAGSGANVLTF. Full variable domain (remainder filled in from reference TRBV5-4 and TRBJ2-6): ETGVTQSPTHLIKTRGQQVTLRCSSQSGHNTVSWYQQALGQGPQFIFQYYREEENGRGNFPPRFSGLQFPNYSSELNVNALELDDSALYLCASSLAGSGANVLTFGAGSRLTVL.

V is TRBV5-6 and J is TRBJ2-7; D remains unclear. The germline V and J ends were trimmed by 4 bases and 2 bases, with 13 bases remaining between them. The germline gives CDR1 SGHDT, CDR2 YYEEEE. The CDR3 sequence is 14 residues long. The CDR3 nucleotides are TGTGCCAGCAGCGCCTCGACGGCTCCCTACGAGCAGTACTTC. It is translated as CASSASTAPYEQYF.

The chain is built from TRBV5-4 and TRBJ2-3, with D perhaps assigned TRBD1 or TRBD2 (7 bases each). V gave up 4 bases and J gave up 5 bases, with 17 bases separating them. CDR1 is SGHNT and CDR2 is YYREEE in the germline V gene (reference sequence). The CDR3 totals 15 residues. The CDR3 here is CASSAGGAGGDTQYF. CDR3 nucleotide sequence: TGTGCCAGCAGCGCAGGGGGGGCGGGTGGAGATACGCAGTATTTT.

This clone was detected a few times. The V gene is TRBV30, the J gene TRBJ1-2; 12 positions match TRBD1. Germline CDR1 reads GTSNPN; CDR2 reads SVGIG (reference sequence). The CDR3 runs 17 residues. The V and J ends lost 4 bases and 3 bases, in that order; junction bases with no gene match: 12. The CDR3 protein is CAWNNPGQGAKDYGYTF. CDR3 in DNA: TGTGCCTGGAACAATCCGGGACAGGGGGCGAAGGACTATGGCTACACCTTC. The variable domain in full, completed from reference TRBV30 and TRBJ1-2, reads SQTIHQWPATLVQPVGSPLSLECTVEGTSNPNLYWYRQAAGRGLQLLFYSVGIGQISSEVPQNLSASRPQDRQFILSSKKLLLSDSGFYLCAWNNPGQGAKDYGYTFGSGTRLTVV.

The chain employs TRBV5-1 and TRBJ2-7, with a weak D call TRBD2 (7 bases). Germline V gene sequence: CDR1 SGHRS, CDR2 YFSETQ. The CDR3 loop spans 14 amino acids. V was clipped by 4 bases and J by 5 bases, with 16 bases between them. Written as DNA, the CDR3 is TGCGCCAGCAGCACGGCGGGGGCAGGAAACGAGCAGTACTTC. It codes for CASSTAGAGNEQYF.

The rearrangement joins TRBV29-1 to TRBJ1-2; tentatively, D is TRBD1 (6 bases). The V and J ends lost 5 bases and 4 bases respectively, with 17 bases between them. CDR1 is SQVTM, CDR2 ANQGSEA, per germline. There are 14 residues in the CDR3. The DNA of the CDR3 is TGCAGCGTTCGAGGACAGCGGCGGTCCTATGGCTACACCTTC. Residues: CSVRGQRRSYGYTF. Drawing the rest from reference TRBV29-1 and TRBJ1-2, the complete variable domain is SAVISQKPSRDICQRGTSLTIQCQVDSQVTMMFWYRQQPGQSLTLIATANQGSEATYESGFVIDKFPISRPNLTFSTLTVSNMSPEDSSIYLCSVRGQRRSYGYTFGSGTRLTVV.

The chain has TRBV25-1 and TRBJ2-6; no reliable D call. CDR1 is MGHDK and CDR2 is SYGVNS in the germline V gene. V was trimmed by 2 bases and J by 0 bases, leaving 8 bases between them. The CDR3 is 16 residues long. The CDR3 protein is CASSELRSSGANVLTF. CDR3 sequence (DNA): TGTGCCAGCAGTGAACTCAGGAGCTCTGGGGCCAACGTCCTGACTTTC.

This clone appeared once. This chain uses TRBV7-2 with TRBJ2-3; the match to TRBD2 covers 9 bases. This CDR3 contains 15 residues. CDR1 and CDR2 (germline): SGHTA, FQGNSA. J was trimmed by 2 bases and V by 1 base; bases with no gene match: 1. The CDR3 DNA is TGTGCCAGCAGCTTAGGACTAGCGGACACAGATACGCAGTATTTT. Encoded protein: CASSLGLADTDTQYF.